This TCR beta chain was captured in a study of blood T cell repertoires in COVID-19. Overall study: Specimens from acute and convalescent COVID-19 originated in the United States, Italy and Spain. The analysed material was cDNA or gDNA that came from T cells, B-cell-depleted T cells, or PBMCs.

This clone came up a few times. Per the original methods: Scientists estimated how many nucleated cells there were by amplifying reference gene primers. Clones were read by immunoSEQ multiplex PCR, and TCRdb kept only the in-frame ones, dropping some. V and J calls and clone size come straight from that table; D and trimming were deduced from the DNA. Among a few hundred thousand clones listed, 80% to 90% were seen once. V lost 0 bases and J 7 bases, leaving 13 bases between the germline ends. The CDR3 extends over 15 amino acids. CDR1 and CDR2 from the germline V gene are LNHDA and SQIVND (reference sequence).

The clonotype comes from a woman aged 45-65 years who had recovered from COVID-19. What was sequenced was peripheral blood. The chain uses TRBV19 and TRBJ1-5; D might be TRBD1 (5 bases). The CDR3 here is CASSIDGGLRQPQHF. The CDR3, as DNA: TGTGCCAGTAGTATAGATGGGGGGTTACGGCAGCCCCAGCATTTT. Based on the CDR3 plus reference TRBV19 and TRBJ1-5, the full variable domain is DGGITQSPKYLFRKEGQNVTLSCEQNLNHDAMYWYRQDPGQGLRLIYYSQIVNDFQKGDIAEGYSVSREKKESFPLTVTSAQKNPTAFYLCASSIDGGLRQPQHFGDGTRLSIL.